This passage covers 3 T cell receptor beta chains from one sample sequenced in a study of T cell changes during pregnancy in multiple sclerosis. Assay: immunoSEQ multiplex PCR; the TCRdb copy retains only in-frame clones and omits some. The repertoire has more than 90,000 clones, roughly 90% of them found once; the top ten carry approximately 1.4%. The source was peripheral blood, collected in the first trimester of pregnancy. These receptors were collected from a female donor with multiple sclerosis, enrolled in a pregnancy study.

The J gene is TRBJ1-1, the V gene TRBV27; D may be TRBD1 (5 bases). With 0 bases removed from V and 0 bases from J, the gap between germline ends came to 11 bases. Germline CDR1 is MNHEY and CDR2 is SMNVEV (reference sequence). This CDR3 is 16 amino acids long. This chain's CDR3 is CASSLSSGLMNTEAFF. The DNA for the CDR3 is TGTGCCAGCAGTTTATCCTCGGGACTAATGAACACTGAAGCTTTCTTT.

This chain links TRBV9 with TRBJ2-7; the D is unclear. Germline V CDR1 and CDR2: SGDLS, YYNGEE. V shed 4 bases and J shed 9 bases, with 5 bases lying between them. The CDR3 is 9 amino acids. CDR3 in amino acids: CASSPRQYF. The CDR3 DNA reads as TGTGCCAGCAGCCCCCGGCAGTACTTC.

The chain recombines TRBV5-1 with TRBJ1-2; D gene unclear. V was clipped by 6 bases and J by 7 bases, with 13 bases between them. CDR3 size: 12 residues. Germline CDR1 is SGHRS and CDR2 is YFSETQ. CDR3 coding DNA: TGCGCCAGCAAACTAGGAGGTGGTGGCTACACCTTC. Translated: CASKLGGGGYTF. Variable domain in full (rest from reference TRBV5-1 and TRBJ1-2): KAGVTQTPRYLIKTRGQQVTLSCSPISGHRSVSWYQQTPGQGLQFLFEYFSETQRNKGNFPGRFSGRQFSNSRSEMNVSTLELGDSALYLCASKLGGGGYTFGSGTRLTVV.